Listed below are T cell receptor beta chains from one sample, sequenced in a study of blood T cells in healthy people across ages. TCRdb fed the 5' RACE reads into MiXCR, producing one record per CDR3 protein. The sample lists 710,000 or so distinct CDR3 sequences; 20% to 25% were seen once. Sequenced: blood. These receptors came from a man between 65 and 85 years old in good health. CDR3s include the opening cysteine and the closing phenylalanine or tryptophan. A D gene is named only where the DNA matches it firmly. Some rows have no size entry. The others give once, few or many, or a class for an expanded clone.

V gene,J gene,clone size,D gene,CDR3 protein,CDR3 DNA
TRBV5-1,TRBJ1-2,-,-,CASSWAGHDMGGYTF,TGCGCCAGCAGCTGGGCCGGACACGATATGGGCGGCTACACCTTC
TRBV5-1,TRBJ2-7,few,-,CASSLDLTYEQYF,TGCGCCAGCAGCTTGGACCTAACCTACGAGCAGTACTTC
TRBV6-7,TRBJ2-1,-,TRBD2,CASSYLRAHGTRTSGSSNEQFF,TGTGCCAGCAGTTACTTAAGGGCCCATGGGACTCGGACTAGCGGGAGTAGCAATGAGCAGTTCTTC
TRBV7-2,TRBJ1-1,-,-,CASSLQGFPLNTEAFF,TGTGCCAGCAGCTTGCAGGGTTTCCCTTTGAACACTGAAGCTTTCTTT
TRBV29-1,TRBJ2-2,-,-,CSARDARGGELFF,TGCAGCGCCCGGGACGCTCGAGGCGGGGAGCTGTTTTTT
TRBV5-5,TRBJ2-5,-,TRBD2,CASSKGLAGQETQYF,TGTGCCAGCAGCAAGGGACTAGCGGGGCAAGAGACCCAGTACTTC
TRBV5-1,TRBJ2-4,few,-,CASSSAVQNIQYF,TGCGCCAGCAGCTCGGCCGTCCAAAACATTCAGTACTTC
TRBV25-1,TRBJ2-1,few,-,CASSESRGGNEQFF,TGTGCCAGCAGTGAATCGCGAGGGGGCAATGAGCAGTTCTTC
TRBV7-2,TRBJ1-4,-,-,CASSAAQGLNEKLFF,TGTGCCAGCAGCGCCGCTCAGGGTCTTAATGAAAAACTGTTTTTT
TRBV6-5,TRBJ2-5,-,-,CASSYGNRFRHQYF,TGTGCCAGCAGTTACGGAAACAGGTTCCGCCATCAGTACTTC
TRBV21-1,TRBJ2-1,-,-,CASRGSESYNEQFF,TGTGCCAGCAGAGGTAGCGAGTCCTACAATGAGCAGTTCTTC
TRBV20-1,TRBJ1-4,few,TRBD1,CSARDDTGVRSNEKLFF,TGCAGTGCTAGAGATGATACAGGGGTTCGCAGTAATGAAAAACTGTTTTTT
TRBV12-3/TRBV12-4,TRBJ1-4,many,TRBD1,CASSFTGGMSEKLFF,TGTGCCAGCAGTTTTACAGGGGGCATGAGTGAAAAACTGTTTTTT
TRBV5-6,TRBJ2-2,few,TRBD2,CASSYRPSGTRVTGELFF,TGTGCCAGCAGCTACAGGCCGTCCGGGACTAGGGTCACCGGGGAGCTGTTTTTT
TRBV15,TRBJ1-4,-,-,CATSRVGGMVEKLFF,TGTGCCACCAGCAGAGTGGGGGGGATGGTCGAAAAACTGTTTTTT